Shown below are 12 T cell receptor beta chains from a single sample sequenced in a study of T cell repertoires in cytomegalovirus infection. TCRdb re-called the reads with MiXCR, one entry per CDR3 protein. The profile shows under 350,000 distinct CDR3 sequences, around 20% of them singletons. The antigens these receptors bind are not known. Source: cultured PBMCs, taken from culture after CMV antigen stimulation. Receptors were obtained from a human donor in good health (CMV status not recorded). Some clones in this sample may be carry-over from other donors' samples.

This clonotype has at least ten counts. The rearrangement uses TRBV7-2 and TRBJ2-3, with D possibly matching TRBD1 (6 bases). Germline assignment: CDR1 SGHTA and CDR2 FQGNSA. Trimming pared 5 bases from V and 4 bases from J, leaving 22 bases between. The CDR3 has 17 amino acids. The CDR3 region has the DNA TGTGCCAGCAGCCGAATGGCGCAGGGGACGGGGCCAGATACGCAGTATTTT. Protein: CASSRMAQGTGPDTQYF.

This clonotype was detected many times. The chain has TRBV7-2 and TRBJ1-2, with 9 nucleotides matching TRBD1. The CDR3 runs to 14 residues. V shed 5 bases and J 8 bases; nucleotides not matched to a gene: 9. Per the germline V gene, CDR1 is SGHTA and CDR2 is FQGNSA. The CDR3 DNA reads as TGTGCCAGCAGCCCGGACAGGGGCCAAAGGGGCTACACCTTC. It translates to CASSPDRGQRGYTF. Variable domain in full (rest from reference TRBV7-2 and TRBJ1-2): GAGVSQSPSNKVTEKGKDVELRCDPISGHTALYWYRQSLGQGLEFLIYFQGNSAPDKSGLPSDRFSAERTGGSVSTLTIQRTQQEDSAVYLCASSPDRGQRGYTFGSGTRLTVV.

This clonotype was found many times. Written as DNA, the CDR3 is TGCGCCAGCAGTGCTGGTAGCGGCCCAGATACGCAGTATTTT. Translated: CASSAGSGPDTQYF. V gene TRBV10-1 combines with J gene TRBJ2-3; D perhaps matches TRBD2 (6 bases). V lost 4 bases to trimming and J lost 4 bases, with 12 bases between them. CDR1 and CDR2 (germline): WNHNN, SYGVQD (reference sequence). This CDR3 has 14 amino acids.

The chain combines TRBV12-3 or TRBV12-4 with TRBJ1-1; possibly TRBD1 for D (6 bases). Trimming stripped 4 bases from V and 4 bases from J, with 13 bases between. The CDR3 covers 14 residues. This CDR3 is CASSSQGRSTEAFF. DNA for the CDR3: TGTGCCAGCAGTTCCCAGGGGAGGAGCACTGAAGCTTTCTTT.

This clonotype has at least ten counts. The V call is TRBV7-9, the J call TRBJ2-1; 14 bases align to TRBD2. After removal of 5 bases from V and 6 bases from J, the junction contained 9 bases not matched to a gene. The CDR3 has 17 amino acids. Germline lookup yields CDR1 SEHNR and CDR2 FQNEAQ (reference sequence). The CDR3 loop is CASSPRLAGGPGNEQFF. The CDR3 DNA reads as TGTGCCAGCAGCCCCCGACTAGCGGGAGGGCCGGGCAATGAGCAGTTCTTC.

This clonotype has a count of ten or more. V usage is TRBV7-8 and J usage is TRBJ2-7; 12 nucleotides align to TRBD2. Germline-derived CDR1 and CDR2 are SGHVS and FQNEAQ. V gave up 5 bases and J gave up 1 base; unmatched junction bases: 6. The CDR3 runs 16 residues. CDR3: CASSRTSGRSSYEQYF. CDR3 sequence (DNA): TGTGCCAGCAGCAGAACTAGCGGGAGGTCGTCCTACGAGCAGTACTTC. The entire variable domain, with the rest obtained from reference TRBV7-8 and TRBJ2-7, is as follows: GAGVSQSPRYKVAKRGQDVALRCDPISGHVSLFWYQQALGQGPEFLTYFQNEAQLDKSGLPSDRFFAERPEGSVSTLKIQRTQQEDSAVYLCASSRTSGRSSYEQYFGPGTRLTVT.

This clonotype occurred many times. The chain has TRBV6-2 or TRBV6-3 and TRBJ2-7; possibly TRBD1 or TRBD2 for D (5 bases each). Trimming cost V 0 bases and J 3 bases, with 9 bases left between them. CDR3 length: 14 residues. From germline, CDR1 is MNHEY and CDR2 SVGEGT. The CDR3 bases are TGTGCCAGCAGTTACTCGGGGACCAACTACGAGCAGTACGTC. It codes for CASSYSGTNYEQYV.

The gene calls are TRBV2 and TRBJ1-4; D is unclear. This CDR3 spans 12 amino acids. V dropped 5 bases and J dropped 7 bases, with 8 bases sitting between them. Looked up from germline, CDR1 is SNHLY and CDR2 is FYNNEI. CDR3 nucleotides: TGTGCCAGCAGTCCCCTGAGTGAAAAACTGTTTTTT. Its translation is CASSPLSEKLFF.

The sample holds many counts of this clonotype. The chain couples TRBV10-1 to TRBJ2-1; TRBD1 might be the D (6 bases). V was pared by 5 bases and J by 3 bases, with 11 bases between. The CDR3 consists of 14 residues. Germline CDR1 reads WNHNN; CDR2 reads SYGVQD (reference sequence). The CDR3 here is CASSPGALYNEQFF. The CDR3 DNA sequence: TGCGCCAGCAGTCCAGGGGCCCTCTACAATGAGCAGTTCTTC.

The chain is built from TRBV7-2 and TRBJ2-1; 15 nucleotides agree with TRBD2. J was trimmed by 9 bases and V by 5 bases; bases with no gene match: 11. This CDR3 contains 17 residues. The germline CDR1 and CDR2 sequences are SGHTA and FQGNSA. CDR3 sequence reads: CASSTRTSGRVFGEQFF. As DNA, the CDR3 is TGTGCCAGCAGCACCCGGACTAGCGGGAGGGTATTCGGTGAGCAGTTCTTC.

This chain connects TRBV14 to TRBJ2-1; 10 positions agree with TRBD2. The CDR3 loop spans 17 amino acids. Germline CDR1 and CDR2: SGHDN and FVKESK. The trim removed 1 base at V and 7 bases at J, leaving 10 bases unmatched. CDR3 sequence (DNA): TGTGCCAGCAGCCAAGTCAGCGGGAGGGCCTTTGGGAATGAGCAGTTCTTC. This translates into CASSQVSGRAFGNEQFF.

There are a few counts of this clonotype. In nucleotides, the CDR3 is TGTGCCAGCAGTTACTCGTCTAGCGGCTACAATGAGCAGTTCTTC. Translating it yields CASSYSSSGYNEQFF. V gene TRBV6-5 combines with J gene TRBJ2-1; 7 nucleotides line up with TRBD2. In germline, CDR1 is MNHEY, CDR2 SVGAGI. There are 15 residues in the CDR3. Unmatched junction bases numbered 2, after V lost 0 bases and J lost 3 bases.